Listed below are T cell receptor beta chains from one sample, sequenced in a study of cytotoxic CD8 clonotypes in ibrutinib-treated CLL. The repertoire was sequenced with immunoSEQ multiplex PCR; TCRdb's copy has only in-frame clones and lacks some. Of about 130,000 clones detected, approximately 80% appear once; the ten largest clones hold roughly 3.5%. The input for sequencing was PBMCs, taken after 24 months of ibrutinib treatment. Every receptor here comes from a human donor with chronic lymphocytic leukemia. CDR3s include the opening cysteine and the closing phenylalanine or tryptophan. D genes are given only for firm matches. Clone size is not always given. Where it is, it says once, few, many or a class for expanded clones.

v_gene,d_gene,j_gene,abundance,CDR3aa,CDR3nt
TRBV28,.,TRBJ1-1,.,CASRDPGPLGAFF,TGTGCCAGCAGGGACCCCGGGCCCCTCGGCGCTTTCTTT
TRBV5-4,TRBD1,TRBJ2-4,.,CASSPQGGPKNIQYF,TGTGCCAGCAGCCCACAGGGGGGTCCCAAAAACATTCAGTACTTC
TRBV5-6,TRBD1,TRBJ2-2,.,CASSGGQGMRTGELFF,TGTGCCAGCAGCGGAGGACAGGGGATGAGGACCGGGGAGCTGTTTTTT
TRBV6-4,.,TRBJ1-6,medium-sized,CASSVGPGDNSPLHF,TGTGCCAGCAGTGTCGGACCTGGGGATAATTCACCCCTCCACTTT
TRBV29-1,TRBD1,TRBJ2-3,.,CSQQRTGGNTDTQYF,TGCAGTCAACAGAGGACAGGGGGGAACACAGATACGCAGTATTTT
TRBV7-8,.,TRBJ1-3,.,CASSFDSSGNTIYF,TGTGCCAGCAGCTTCGACAGCTCTGGAAACACCATATATTTT
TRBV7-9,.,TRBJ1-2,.,CASSHASAKGYTF,TGTGCCAGCAGCCACGCCTCCGCCAAAGGCTACACCTTC
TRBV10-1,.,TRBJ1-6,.,CASSAQNSPLHF,TGCGCCAGCAGTGCACAGAATTCACCCCTCCACTTT
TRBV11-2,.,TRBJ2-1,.,CASSLQPAAEQFF,TGTGCCAGCAGCTTACAACCCGCCGCGGAGCAGTTCTTC
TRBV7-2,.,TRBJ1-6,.,CASRGTAWTGSPLHF,TGTGCCAGCAGGGGAACGGCGTGGACGGGCTCACCCCTCCACTTT
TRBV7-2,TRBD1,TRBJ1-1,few,CASSGTGRVTEAFF,TGTGCCAGCAGCGGGACAGGACGCGTCACTGAAGCTTTCTTT
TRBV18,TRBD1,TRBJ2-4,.,CASSPGTGVNIQYF,TGTGCCAGCTCACCTGGGACAGGGGTCAACATTCAGTACTTC
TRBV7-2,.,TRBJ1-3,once,CASSYPGNTIYF,TGTGCCAGCAGCTACCCTGGAAACACCATATATTTT
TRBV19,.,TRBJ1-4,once,CASSAQLNEKLFF,TGTGCCAGTAGTGCCCAGTTGAATGAAAAACTGTTTTTT